Listed here is a single T cell receptor beta chain. The antigen remains undetermined. Trimming shortened V by 3 bases and J by 7 bases, and 19 bases separated the two germline ends. The CDR3 is 16 amino acids. The germline CDR1 and CDR2 sequences are LNHNV and YYDKDF (reference sequence). This specimen comes from a study of cytomegalovirus exposure and HLA in healthy donors. Study observations and caveats: A list of roughly 180 TCR beta chains associated with cytomegalovirus was given. Reportedly, HLA-A and HLA-B alleles of most subjects were accurately predicted from TCR beta.

Although they were nominally healthy when sampled, donors likely had unrecorded immune exposures. 13 Jbeta primers and 60 Vbeta primers were used for the PCR. The protocol was immunoSEQ multiplex PCR, while the TCRdb copy is restricted to in-frame clones and leaves out a portion. The profile shows about 130,000 clones, 80% of them singletons. The sequencing sample was made of PBMCs. This TCR was recovered from a woman aged 40 to 50 in good health and CMV-seronegative. The rearrangement joins TRBV15 to TRBJ2-1; D perhaps matches TRBD2 (6 bases). The CDR3 nucleotides read TGTGCCACCAGCAGCCTCCGGGACTCAAGGGCTAATGAGCAGTTCTTC. Translating gives CATSSLRDSRANEQFF.